This T cell receptor (beta chain) was captured by sequencing in a study of T cells in Graves' hyperthyroidism and ophthalmopathy. Study-wide results and caveats: In blood, most of the thyroid clonotypes expanded above 0.001 were also present. Classification by a 13 V-J model distinguished ophthalmopathy from stable hyperthyroidism.

CDR3 length: 15 amino acids. Trimming stripped 0 bases from V and 1 base from J, with 9 bases between. The germline CDR1 and CDR2 sequences are SEHNR and FQNEAQ (reference sequence). There are a few counts of this clonotype. The target antigen is unknown. The CDR3 regions of TCR beta were amplified from RNA transcripts. Carried out on the TCR CDR3, a first-round RT-PCR used the HTBI primer set. TCRdb independently ran MiXCR on the multiplex PCR reads; one entry per CDR3 protein. The sample consists of 500,000 to 650,000 distinct CDR3 sequences, 17% of them appearing once. It was uncontrolled infection, other autoimmune disease, pregnancy or lactation that excluded patients. The PBMCs were taken from approximately 11 ml of fresh peripheral blood.

Sequenced material: blood. The clonotype originates from a woman younger than 30 with Graves' ophthalmopathy. The J gene is TRBJ2-5, the V gene TRBV7-9, with no clear D. The CDR3 protein is CASSLAPELQETQYF. The CDR3 DNA is TGTGCCAGCAGCTTAGCACCAGAGCTCCAAGAGACCCAGTACTTC.